The 24 T cell receptor beta chains given below trace back to one sample, sequenced in a study of cytomegalovirus exposure and HLA in healthy donors. PCR primers comprised 60 Vbeta and 13 Jbeta primers. This table comes from immunoSEQ multiplex PCR, and its TCRdb copy is limited to in-frame clones, with some not included. The sample lists more than 200,000 clones; over 60% were seen once. What was sequenced was PBMCs. The receptors here all came from a male donor in good health and CMV-seronegative.

The chain joins TRBV28 to TRBJ2-6; D might be TRBD1 (6 bases). Germline CDR1 and CDR2: MDHEN and SYDVKM. The V end lost 8 bases, the J end lost 0 bases, and 23 bases lay between the germline ends. The CDR3 consists of 19 residues. The CDR3 region is CASLDRGSGDNSGANVLTF. The DNA for the CDR3 is TGTGCCAGCCTCGATAGGGGTTCAGGGGATAACTCTGGGGCCAACGTCCTGACTTTC.

This CDR3 is CASSGGTSGGTYEQYF. The DNA of the CDR3 is TGCGCCAGCAGCGGTGGGACTAGCGGGGGGACCTACGAGCAGTACTTC. The genes are TRBV5-1 and TRBJ2-7, with 15 bases fitting TRBD2. The germline CDR1 and CDR2 sequences are SGHRS and YFSETQ. The CDR3 consists of 16 residues. The J segment lost 2 bases and the V segment lost 4 bases, leaving 4 bases of the junction unmatched.

This rearrangement joins TRBV4-3 to TRBJ2-7; the match to TRBD2 covers 9 bases. The CDR3 is 17 amino acids. Germline CDR1 and CDR2: LGHNA and YSLEER. V trimming: 4 bases; J trimming: 4 bases; junction bases outside the gene matches: 14. CDR3 region: CASSRDPPPSGVYEQYF. The CDR3 nucleotides are TGCGCCAGCAGCCGAGACCCGCCGCCTAGCGGGGTTTACGAGCAGTACTTC.

This chain joins TRBV19 and TRBJ1-1; D perhaps matches TRBD1 (5 bases). The CDR3 extends over 13 amino acids. The germline CDR1 and CDR2 sequences are LNHDA and SQIVND (reference sequence). The ends were cut back, 6 bases at V and 5 bases at J, with 13 bases in the middle. The CDR3 DNA sequence: TGTGCCAGTAGCTGGGGGGGGTTGACTGAAGCTTTCTTT. Its translation: CASSWGGLTEAFF.

The chain is built from TRBV20-1 and TRBJ1-1; D uncertain. The V end was cut by 7 bases, the J end by 4 bases, with 10 bases between. Germline CDR1 and CDR2: DFQATT and SNEGSKA (reference sequence). This CDR3 region has 11 residues. The CDR3 DNA is TGCAGTGGAGAGGTAGCCACTGAAGCTTTCTTT. Translated, it gives CSGEVATEAFF.

The genes are TRBV5-1 and TRBJ2-7; D gene ambiguous. Trimming stripped 0 bases from V and 6 bases from J, with 10 bases between. Germline CDR1 SGHRS, CDR2 YFSETQ. The CDR3 is made up of 13 amino acids. CDR3 in DNA: TGCGCCAGCAGCTTGGTAATAGCTGGCGAGCAGTACTTC. Translated, it gives CASSLVIAGEQYF.

Only a few counts were recorded for this clone. This chain links TRBV6-1 with TRBJ1-1; 7 nucleotides line up with TRBD1. The J segment lost 6 bases and the V segment lost 5 bases, leaving 12 bases of the junction unmatched. This CDR3 comprises 15 residues. From germline, CDR1 is MNHNS and CDR2 SASEGT. CDR3 coding DNA: TGTGCCAGCAGTCTGCATCGGCGACAGGGCCCTGAAGCTTTCTTT. Amino acid sequence: CASSLHRRQGPEAFF.

This clone was recorded once. The chain combines TRBV7-2 with TRBJ1-3; 8 bases align to TRBD1. The CDR3 covers 16 residues. Germline V gene data show CDR1 as SGHTA and CDR2 as FQGNSA. J lost 0 bases, V lost 0 bases, and 1 base had no gene match. DNA of the CDR3: TGTGCCAGCAGCTTAGCCGGGACAGGCTCTGGAAACACCATATATTTT. As protein: CASSLAGTGSGNTIYF.

The chain employs TRBV5-6 and TRBJ2-3, with 7 bases matching TRBD1. Germline V gene data show CDR1 as SGHDT and CDR2 as YYEEEE. Trimming at V came to 2 bases and at J to 5 bases, leaving 8 bases not matched to a gene. This CDR3 is 15 amino acids long. The CDR3: CASSFDRARGDTQYF. In nucleotides, the CDR3 is TGTGCCAGCAGCTTCGACAGGGCGCGAGGAGATACGCAGTATTTT.

This chain joins TRBV5-1 and TRBJ1-1; no firm D call. CDR1 and CDR2 (germline): SGHRS, YFSETQ. Trimming took off 1 base at V and 3 bases at J, with 7 bases between the two ends. CDR3 length: 13 residues. CDR3 residues: CASSLLGYTEAFF. The CDR3 coding sequence is TGCGCCAGCAGCTTGCTCGGGTACACTGAAGCTTTCTTT.

V is TRBV11-3 and J is TRBJ2-1; TRBD2 matches 11 bases. Germline CDR1 SGHNT, CDR2 YENEEA. The CDR3 contains 16 residues. J gave up 4 bases and V 4 bases, and 6 bases lay outside the gene matches. CDR3: CASSSVAGGPYNEQFF. The CDR3 nucleotides are TGTGCCAGCAGCTCTGTAGCGGGAGGGCCATACAATGAGCAGTTCTTC.

V and J are TRBV19 and TRBJ1-6; D is unclear. V lost 3 bases, J lost 7 bases, and 7 bases lay in between. CDR1 and CDR2 (germline): LNHDA, SQIVND (reference sequence). The CDR3 loop spans 13 amino acids. CDR3: CASSIGPNSPLHF. In DNA form, the CDR3 reads TGTGCCAGTAGTATTGGGCCGAATTCACCCCTCCACTTT. Variable domain in full (rest from reference TRBV19 and TRBJ1-6): DGGITQSPKYLFRKEGQNVTLSCEQNLNHDAMYWYRQDPGQGLRLIYYSQIVNDFQKGDIAEGYSVSREKKESFPLTVTSAQKNPTAFYLCASSIGPNSPLHFGNGTRLTVT.

This chain joins TRBV18 and TRBJ2-2; 9 bases align to TRBD1. The CDR3 extends over 16 amino acids. Germline CDR1 KGHSH, CDR2 LQKENI. Germline trimming cut 3 bases from V and 4 bases from J; bases unmatched to any gene: 6. The CDR3 loop reads CASSPQLTGGTGELFF. CDR3 sequence (DNA): TGTGCCAGCTCACCCCAGTTGACAGGGGGCACCGGGGAGCTGTTTTTT.

The chain has TRBV6-5 and TRBJ2-1; 8 positions agree with TRBD1. Trimming at V came to 0 bases and at J to 6 bases, leaving 1 base not matched to a gene. This CDR3 comprises 14 residues. From germline, CDR1 is MNHEY and CDR2 SVGAGI. The CDR3 DNA reads TGTGCCAGCAGTTACTCAGGGACAGGCAATGAGCAGTTCTTC. Translating it yields CASSYSGTGNEQFF.

This clone has a handful of counts. The chain couples TRBV28 to TRBJ1-5; no clear D. Trimming left V 7 bases short and J 6 bases short, with 16 bases between. Germline V lookup: CDR1 MDHEN, CDR2 SYDVKM. The CDR3 extends over 14 amino acids. The CDR3 bases are TGTGCCAGCACTACACCTAGGTCCAGTCAGCCCCAGCATTTT. Residues: CASTTPRSSQPQHF. The full variable domain, rest sourced from reference TRBV28 and TRBJ1-5, is DVKVTQSSRYLVKRTGEKVFLECVQDMDHENMFWYRQDPGLGLRLIYFSYDVKMKEKGDIPEGYSVSREKKERFSLILESASTNQTSMYLCASTTPRSSQPQHFGDGTRLSIL.

The chain combines TRBV5-1 with TRBJ2-5; 15 bases map to TRBD2. Trimming cost V 0 bases and J 2 bases; bases outside gene matches: 5. The V gene's germline CDR1 is SGHRS and CDR2 YFSETQ. The CDR3 contains 18 residues. The CDR3 DNA reads as TGCGCCAGCAGCTTGGTGAGGACTAGCGGGGGGGATCAAGAGACCCAGTACTTC. Its protein product is CASSLVRTSGGDQETQYF.

This clone was recorded once. V usage is TRBV27 and J usage is TRBJ2-7; TRBD1 is a possible D gene (5 bases). Trimming left V 6 bases short and J 1 base short, with 10 bases between. This CDR3 contains 13 residues. Looked up from germline, CDR1 is MNHEY and CDR2 is SMNVEV (reference sequence). CDR3 protein: CASSPQVSYEQYF. The CDR3 DNA reads as TGTGCCAGCAGCCCACAGGTATCCTACGAGCAGTACTTC.

The chain has TRBV10-3 and TRBJ1-1; 7 bases match TRBD1. In germline, CDR1 is ENHRY, CDR2 SYGVKD. Unmatched junction bases numbered 5, after V lost 10 bases and J lost 0 bases. The CDR3 consists of 13 residues. The CDR3 DNA reads as TGTGCCACTTGGACAGGAGTGAACACTGAAGCTTTCTTT. The encoded protein is CATWTGVNTEAFF.

CDR3 loop: CASSLDSFSGANVLTF. The CDR3, as DNA: TGTGCCAGCAGCTTAGACAGCTTCTCTGGGGCCAACGTCCTGACTTTC. This chain joins TRBV7-2 and TRBJ2-6; D is ambiguous. The V gene's germline CDR1 is SGHTA and CDR2 FQGNSA. CDR3 length: 16 residues. V lost 1 base to trimming and J lost 0 bases, with 7 bases between them. Complete variable domain (other parts from reference TRBV7-2 and TRBJ2-6): GAGVSQSPSNKVTEKGKDVELRCDPISGHTALYWYRQSLGQGLEFLIYFQGNSAPDKSGLPSDRFSAERTGGSVSTLTIQRTQQEDSAVYLCASSLDSFSGANVLTFGAGSRLTVL.

The chain uses TRBV10-2 and TRBJ2-7; possibly TRBD2 for D (6 bases). The CDR3 runs to 14 residues. Germline CDR1 is WSHSY and CDR2 is SAAADI. Between the trimmed V and J ends, which lost 6 bases and 0 bases, there was a span of 12 bases. As DNA, the CDR3 is TGCGCCAGCAGATCCGCGGGAAGCTCCTACGAGCAGTACTTC. Amino acid sequence: CASRSAGSSYEQYF.

The gene calls are TRBV18 and TRBJ2-5, with 7 positions matching TRBD1. The V gene end was trimmed by 3 bases and the J gene end by 7 bases; junction bases not matched to a gene: 8. This CDR3 is 14 amino acids long. Germline V gives CDR1 KGHSH, CDR2 LQKENI. The CDR3 coding sequence is TGTGCCAGCTCACCGCAACAGGGGATGGGGACCCAGTACTTC. Translated, it gives CASSPQQGMGTQYF.

The genes are TRBV21-1 and TRBJ1-1. TRBV21-1 is reported as a pseudogene. The CDR3 is 21 residues long. The CDR3 loop reads CASSKDWSSWIRPRVNTEAFF. The CDR3 DNA follows: TGTGCCAGCAGCAAAGATTGGAGTTCTTGGATTCGCCCCCGCGTGAACACTGAAGCTTTCTTT.

The chain carries TRBV6-6 and TRBJ2-3; 9 positions match TRBD2. In germline, CDR1 is MNHNY, CDR2 SVGAGI (reference sequence). V gave up 6 bases and J gave up 5 bases; unmatched junction bases: 9. The CDR3 runs to 15 residues. CDR3 protein: CASRASGAGGDTQYF. The DNA of the CDR3 is TGTGCCAGCAGGGCTAGCGGGGCCGGGGGAGATACGCAGTATTTT.

J is TRBJ1-1 and V is TRBV29-1, with D possibly matching TRBD1 (6 bases). Trimming cost V 6 bases and J 0 bases, with 11 bases left between them. The CDR3 covers 13 residues. Per the germline V gene, CDR1 is SQVTM and CDR2 is ANQGSEA. This CDR3 is CSVRGSVNTEAFF. In DNA, the CDR3 is TGCAGCGTCAGGGGTTCTGTGAACACTGAAGCTTTCTTT.